This T cell receptor (beta chain) was profiled in a study of cytomegalovirus exposure and HLA in healthy donors. Points from the study as a whole: Three CMV-associated chains proved CMV antigen-specific in vitro. Association with HLA alleles at 0.05 false discovery rate was found for 15,000 or so TCR beta sequences in a later analysis.

The germline CDR1 and CDR2 sequences are SGHDT and YYEEEE. This CDR3 region has 16 residues. The PCR contained 60 Vbeta and 13 Jbeta primers. The table came from immunoSEQ multiplex PCR; TCRdb's copy has only in-frame clones and leaves some out. The sample has tens of thousands of clones, about 70% seen once. As concerns this clone: Antigen: not known. The germline gene is not matched at one end of the junction; a read error may be the cause.

The receptor's source is a man aged 25 to 40 in good health and CMV-seronegative. The chain employs TRBV5-6 and TRBJ2-7; 7 bases are a match to TRBD1. Sequences were obtained from PBMCs. CDR3 loop: CARSSETPGGFYEQYF. The CDR3 DNA is TGTGCCCGCAGCTCCGAAACGCCAGGGGGTTTCTACGAGCAGTACTTC.